This T cell receptor (beta chain) derives from a study of blood T cell repertoires in COVID-19 (dated by TCRdb to the early 2020s). Some background on the complete study: The collaborator samples originated in the United States, Italy and Spain and spanned the acute and convalescent phases of COVID-19. The prospective study material was composed of cDNA or gDNA derived from T cells, B-cell-depleted T cells, or PBMCs. Subjects who had been exposed to COVID-19, were actively infected with it, or had recovered from it provided the deeply sampled blood TCRbeta repertoires that made up the dataset. The repertoires were released in a freely available public database meant as a resource for research on the immune response to SARS-CoV-2. Samples were obtained from the ongoing ImmuneRACE study (first 160 participants) and from about 1,300 subjects provided by 6 global collaborators. The sample metadata nearly always contained a de-identified subject ID, COVID-19 status, age in years and sex. Where available, HLA class I and class II types were taken from metadata supplied by the sample provider and were not determined by assay-based typing. The study at large found these results: The quantity of clinical and demographic metadata differed by source and by participant and was supplied without curation.

The table lists this clone with a count of one. The specificity of this receptor is unknown. Nothing much larger sits one base from this clone, and base qualities are not available. Whole blood was collected in K2EDTA tubes by collaborating institutions according to the institutions' own protocols. For TCRbeta analysis, collaborator samples were shipped as frozen whole blood, as isolated PBMCs, or as DNA extracted from either sample type. TCRbeta CDR3 regions were amplified from genomic DNA by means of the immunoSEQ Assay, a bias-controlled multiplex PCR. As for the authors' bioinformatics: Nucleated cell counts per sample were estimated from amplification of reference gene primers within the assay. To quantify the absolute abundance of each unique TCRbeta CDR3 rearrangement, sequence reads were collapsed and filtered. For each sample, productive Simpson clonality was calculated as the square root of Simpson's diversity index across productive rearrangements. TCRdb took over this immuneACCESS table, retaining in-frame rearrangements with V and J assigned. Such tables are incomplete; in checked studies, under half of the missing clones stem from an unresolved V gene, and the remainder is unexplained. The V and J calls and clone size are taken from that table; D and trimming were inferred from the DNA. The sample profile shows some 200,000 clones; 80% to 90% of them were found once. Roughly 10% of the sample belongs to the ten largest clones.

The germline V and J ends show losses of 4 bases and 0 bases respectively, and no gene match explains 5 bases of the junction. The germline V gene specifies LGHNA as CDR1 and YSLEER as CDR2. The cysteine opens and the phenylalanine closes a CDR3 of 15 amino acids. Just CDR3 DNA is preserved here, 45 bases in frame from base 1. Sequencing was done on a sample of peripheral blood. The TCR sequence derives from a woman of 80 years or more with acute or convalescent COVID-19. The chain is encoded by TRBV4-3 joined to TRBJ1-1; TRBD1 matches 7 bases in the middle. The DNA sequence follows: TGCGCCAGCAGCCGGGGACAGTTATTGAACACTGAAGCTTTCTTT. This sequence encodes CASSRGQLLNTEAFF.